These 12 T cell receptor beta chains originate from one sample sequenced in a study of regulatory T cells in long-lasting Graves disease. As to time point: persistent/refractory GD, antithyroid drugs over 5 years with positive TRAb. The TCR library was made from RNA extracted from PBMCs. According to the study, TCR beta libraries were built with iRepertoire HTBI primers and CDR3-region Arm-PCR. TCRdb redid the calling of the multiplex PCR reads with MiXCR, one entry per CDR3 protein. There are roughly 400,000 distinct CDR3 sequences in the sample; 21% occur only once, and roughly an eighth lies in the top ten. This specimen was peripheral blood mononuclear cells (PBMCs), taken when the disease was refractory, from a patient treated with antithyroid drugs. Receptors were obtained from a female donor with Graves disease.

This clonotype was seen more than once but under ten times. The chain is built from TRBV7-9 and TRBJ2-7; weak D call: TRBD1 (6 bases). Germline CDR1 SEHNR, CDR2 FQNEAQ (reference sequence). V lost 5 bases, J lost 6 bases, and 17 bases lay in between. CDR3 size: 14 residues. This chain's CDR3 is CASSLTGFRGEQYF. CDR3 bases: TGTGCCAGCAGCCTTACGGGGTTCAGGGGCGAGCAGTACTTC.

The CDR3 loop reads CASSIERTGTYEQYF. The CDR3 nucleotides are TGTGCCAGTAGTATTGAAAGGACAGGTACCTACGAGCAGTACTTC. The chain employs TRBV19 and TRBJ2-7; 7 bases map to TRBD1. Trimming removed 3 bases from V and 2 bases from J; junction bases left unmatched: 7. This CDR3 has 15 residues. Germline assignment: CDR1 LNHDA and CDR2 SQIVND (reference sequence).

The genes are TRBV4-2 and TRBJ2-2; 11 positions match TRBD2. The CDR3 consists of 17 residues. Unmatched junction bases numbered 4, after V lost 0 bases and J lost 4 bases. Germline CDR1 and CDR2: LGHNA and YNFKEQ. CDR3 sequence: CASSQELAGVSTGELFF. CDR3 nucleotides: TGTGCCAGCAGCCAAGAACTAGCGGGAGTAAGCACCGGGGAGCTGTTTTTT.

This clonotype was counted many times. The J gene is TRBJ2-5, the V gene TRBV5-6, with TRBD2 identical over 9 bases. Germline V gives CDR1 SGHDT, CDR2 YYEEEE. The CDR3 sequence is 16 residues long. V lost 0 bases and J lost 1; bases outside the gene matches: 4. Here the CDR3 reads CASSLGSLAGQETQYF. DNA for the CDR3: TGTGCCAGCAGCTTGGGCTCACTAGCGGGCCAAGAGACCCAGTACTTC.

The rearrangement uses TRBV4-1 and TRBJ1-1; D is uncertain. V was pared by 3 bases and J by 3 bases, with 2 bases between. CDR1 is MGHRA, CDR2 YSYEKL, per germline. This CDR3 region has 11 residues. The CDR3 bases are TGCGCCAGCAGCCACCACACTGAAGCTTTCTTT. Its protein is CASSHHTEAFF.

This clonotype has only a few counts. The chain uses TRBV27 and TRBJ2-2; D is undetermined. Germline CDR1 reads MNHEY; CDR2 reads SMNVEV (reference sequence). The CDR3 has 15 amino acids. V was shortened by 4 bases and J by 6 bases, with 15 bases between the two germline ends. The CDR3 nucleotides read TGTGCCAGCAGTTCTGGTCAGTCCTATCCCGGGGAGCTGTTTTTT. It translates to CASSSGQSYPGELFF.

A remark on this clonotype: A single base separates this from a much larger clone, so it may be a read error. In DNA form, the CDR3 reads TGTGCCAGCAGTTCCACGACTAGCGGGGGTTACTACGAGCAGTACTTC. The encoded protein is CASSSTTSGGYYEQYF. The V and J genes are TRBV6-5 and TRBJ2-7; 12 nucleotides agree with TRBD2. The length of the CDR3 is 16 residues. Germline V gives CDR1 MNHEY, CDR2 SVGAGI. Trimming took 4 bases from V and 3 from J; bases not matched to a gene: 7.

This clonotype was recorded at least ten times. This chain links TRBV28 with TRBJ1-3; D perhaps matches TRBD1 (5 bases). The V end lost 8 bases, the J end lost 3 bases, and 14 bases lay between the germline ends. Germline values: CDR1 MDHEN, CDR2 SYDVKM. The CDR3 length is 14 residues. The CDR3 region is CASCGGDGGNTIYF. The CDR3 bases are TGTGCCAGCTGCGGGGGGGACGGTGGAAACACCATATATTTT.

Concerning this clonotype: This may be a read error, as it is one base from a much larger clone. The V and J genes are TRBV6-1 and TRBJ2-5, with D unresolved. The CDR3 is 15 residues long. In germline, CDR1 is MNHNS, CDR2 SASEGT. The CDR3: CASSETGPMQGTQYF. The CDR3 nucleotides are TGTGCCAGCAGTGAAACCGGGCCAATGCAAGGGACCCAGTACTTC.

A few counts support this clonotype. The CDR3 nucleotides read TGCAGTGCCAAACAGGGGGCGCACACCGGGGAGCTGTTTTTT. As protein: CSAKQGAHTGELFF. The V gene is TRBV20-1, the J gene TRBJ2-2; TRBD1 matches 9 bases. Germline values: CDR1 DFQATT, CDR2 SNEGSKA (reference sequence). The CDR3 runs to 14 residues. Losses at the gene ends were 6 bases for V and 3 bases for J; bases not matched to a gene: 5.

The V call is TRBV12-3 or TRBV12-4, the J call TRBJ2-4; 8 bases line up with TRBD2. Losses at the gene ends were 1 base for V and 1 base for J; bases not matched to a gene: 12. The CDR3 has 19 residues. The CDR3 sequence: CASSLELAVLRMAKNIQYF. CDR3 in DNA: TGTGCCAGCAGTTTAGAACTAGCGGTCCTAAGAATGGCCAAAAACATTCAGTACTTC.

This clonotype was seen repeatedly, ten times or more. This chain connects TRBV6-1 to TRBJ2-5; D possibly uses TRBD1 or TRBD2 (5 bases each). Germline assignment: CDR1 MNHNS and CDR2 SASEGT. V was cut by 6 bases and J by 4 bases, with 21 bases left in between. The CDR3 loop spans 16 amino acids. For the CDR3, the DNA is TGTGCCAGCAGGGCTTACAAACGGAGAGGGGTAGAGACCCAGTACTTC. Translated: CASRAYKRRGVETQYF.